This T cell receptor beta chain derives from a study of cytotoxic CD8 clonotypes in ibrutinib-treated CLL. General study results and limits: Clonality, elevated at ibrutinib response, dropped back toward baseline at progression.

Assay used: immunoSEQ multiplex PCR; TCRdb lists only in-frame clones, some missing. The table records about 120,000 clones, roughly 57% of them present only once. Details on this clone: Its antigen remains unknown.

This TCR was sampled from a human donor with chronic lymphocytic leukemia. This sample comprised PBMCs, obtained after 24 months of ibrutinib treatment.

The CDR3: CASSLPDSGGSYEQYF. The CDR3 DNA sequence: TGTGCCAGCAGCTTACCGGATAGCGGGGGGTCCTACGAGCAGTACTTC. The rearrangement uses TRBV11-1 and TRBJ2-7, with 10 bases matching TRBD2. V was pared by 2 bases and J by 1 base, with 5 bases of the junction left unmatched. Looked up from germline, CDR1 is SGHAT and CDR2 is FQDESV (reference sequence). This CDR3 comprises 16 residues.